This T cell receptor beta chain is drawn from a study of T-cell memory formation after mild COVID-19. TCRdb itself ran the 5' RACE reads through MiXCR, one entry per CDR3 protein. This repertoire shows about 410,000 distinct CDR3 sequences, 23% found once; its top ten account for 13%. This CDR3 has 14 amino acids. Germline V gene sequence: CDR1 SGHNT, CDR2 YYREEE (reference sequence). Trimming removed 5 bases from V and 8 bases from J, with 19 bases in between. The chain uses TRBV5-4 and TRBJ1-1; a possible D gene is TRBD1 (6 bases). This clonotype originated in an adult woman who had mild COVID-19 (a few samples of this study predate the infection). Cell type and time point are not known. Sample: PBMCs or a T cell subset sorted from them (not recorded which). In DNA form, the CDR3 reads TGTGCCAGCAGTTGGGGGGTCGGAGGGACAGAAGCTTTCTTT. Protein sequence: CASSWGVGGTEAFF.